Below, 9 T cell receptor beta chains from the same sample are listed, as sequenced in a study of OX40 agonist ivuxolimab in advanced cancers. This table comes from immunoSEQ multiplex PCR, and its TCRdb copy is limited to in-frame clones, with some not included. The profile shows fewer than 80,000 clones, roughly four fifths of them singletons. The sample consisted of CD4+ or CD8+ T cells sorted from blood, taken in a trial of the OX40 agonist ivuxolimab. The receptors were sampled from an adult with an advanced solid tumor such as melanoma, head and neck, liver or kidney cancer.

The V and J genes are TRBV5-1 and TRBJ2-1; 13 bases map to TRBD2. After removal of 4 bases from V and 14 bases from J, the junction contained 6 bases not matched to a gene. This CDR3 is built from 13 residues. CDR1 and CDR2 (germline): SGHRS, YFSETQ. The CDR3 loop is CASSEGLAGLEFF. The CDR3, as DNA: TGCGCCAGCAGCGAGGGACTAGCGGGGTTGGAGTTCTTC.

The chain carries TRBV29-1 and TRBJ1-1; D unclear. The V gene's germline CDR1 is SQVTM and CDR2 ANQGSEA. The CDR3 covers 11 residues. The V and J ends lost 5 bases and 0 bases respectively, with 4 bases between them. CDR3 DNA: TGCAGCGTTTCAATGAACACTGAAGCTTTCTTT. It specifies CSVSMNTEAFF.

The chain carries TRBV2 and TRBJ2-7, with 7 bases lining up with TRBD1. V lost 7 bases, J lost 5 bases, and 11 bases stayed unmatched. The CDR3 totals 14 residues. Germline V gene data show CDR1 as SNHLY and CDR2 as FYNNEI. CDR3 sequence reads: CASTITGVVDEQYF. Written as DNA, the CDR3 is TGTGCCAGCACCATTACAGGGGTGGTCGACGAGCAGTACTTC. Together with reference TRBV2 and TRBJ2-7, the CDR3 gives the full variable domain: EPEVTQTPSHQVTQMGQEVILRCVPISNHLYFYWYRQILGQKVEFLVSFYNNEISEKSEIFDDQFSVERPDGSNFTLKIRSTKLEDSAMYFCASTITGVVDEQYFGPGTRLTVT.

The rearrangement joins TRBV5-1 to TRBJ1-1; 10 positions match TRBD1. V dropped 4 bases and J dropped 3; count of bases not matched to a gene: 3. Germline CDR1 is SGHRS and CDR2 is YFSETQ. The CDR3 has 14 amino acids. The CDR3 DNA follows: TGCGCCAGCAGCGGCGGACAGGGGGACACTGAAGCTTTCTTT. It encodes CASSGGQGDTEAFF.

The chain combines TRBV5-1 with TRBJ2-3; the D is unclear. The CDR3 extends over 14 amino acids. V was clipped by 4 bases and J by 5 bases, with 14 bases between them. Germline lookup yields CDR1 SGHRS and CDR2 YFSETQ. The CDR3 protein is CASSPTPRGDTQYF. CDR3 nucleotide sequence: TGCGCCAGCAGCCCAACCCCTAGAGGAGATACGCAGTATTTT.

This clone occurred a few times. The chain has TRBV28 and TRBJ1-2, with 10 bases lining up with TRBD1. The CDR3 extends over 18 amino acids. Germline-derived CDR1 and CDR2 are MDHEN and SYDVKM. The V and J ends lost 5 bases and 7 bases, in that order; junction bases with no gene match: 19. CDR3 coding DNA: TGTGCCAGCAGTAACATGGGACAGGGGATTATACACATGGGTGGCTACACCTTC. This sequence encodes CASSNMGQGIIHMGGYTF.

The rearrangement links TRBV27 to TRBJ1-4; the D is unclear. Deletions cut 8 bases from V and 0 bases from J, with 13 bases between. Germline V CDR1 and CDR2: MNHEY, SMNVEV (reference sequence). The CDR3 has 15 residues. The CDR3, as DNA: TGTGCCAGCCGCCGGGGAGATGCAACTAATGAAAAACTGTTTTTT. Translated, it gives CASRRGDATNEKLFF.

The CDR3 reads CAWSYWEDTEAFF. CDR3 coding DNA: TGTGCCTGGAGTTATTGGGAGGACACTGAAGCTTTCTTT. The chain combines TRBV30 with TRBJ1-1; D is unresolved. This CDR3 comprises 13 residues. The germline V gene has CDR1 GTSNPN and CDR2 SVGIG (reference sequence). V was trimmed by 2 bases and J by 3 bases, leaving 10 bases between them.

The V gene is TRBV27, the J gene TRBJ2-1; TRBD2 might be the D (5 bases). CDR3 length: 12 residues. The V end lost 3 bases, the J end lost 9 bases, and 9 bases lay between the germline ends. Germline CDR1 and CDR2: MNHEY and SMNVEV (reference sequence). The CDR3 spells CASSFEGGEQFF. The CDR3 nucleotides are TGTGCCAGCAGTTTTGAAGGAGGTGAGCAGTTCTTC.